These 27 T cell receptor beta chains originate from one sample sequenced in a study of neoadjuvant anti-PD-1 for oral cavity cancer (dated by TCRdb to the early 2020s). Libraries were prepared through the immunoSEQ multiplex PCR assay. Drawn from immuneACCESS, this table holds only the in-frame rearrangements with V and J called that TCRdb kept. Clones are partly lost; checked studies trace under half to an unresolved V gene and leave the rest unexplained. The sample table shows approximately 83,000 clones, and approximately 80% are seen once. The leading ten clones occupy around 3.2% of the sample. This specimen's time point label, interpreted: before neoadjuvant nivolumab. The sample here was PBMCs, taken before nivolumab (anti-PD-1) treatment. The receptors here all came from a person between 35 and 79 years old with oral cavity squamous cell carcinoma.

The V call is TRBV5-1, the J call TRBJ1-4; maybe TRBD1 (5 bases). CDR3 size: 18 residues. CDR1 and CDR2 (germline): SGHRS, YFSETQ. V dropped 4 bases and J dropped 3 bases, with 22 bases sitting between them. CDR3 coding DNA: TGCGCCAGCAGCCCGGAGGGACGCCAGAGCATGGCTAATGAAAAACTGTTTTTT. This gives the protein CASSPEGRQSMANEKLFF. The variable domain in full, completed from reference TRBV5-1 and TRBJ1-4, reads KAGVTQTPRYLIKTRGQQVTLSCSPISGHRSVSWYQQTPGQGLQFLFEYFSETQRNKGNFPGRFSGRQFSNSRSEMNVSTLELGDSALYLCASSPEGRQSMANEKLFFGSGTQLSVL.

CDR3 in DNA: TGTGCCAGCAGCTTGGCGGGGGGGAATCAGCCCCAGCATTTT. This encodes CASSLAGGNQPQHF. This chain joins TRBV5-6 and TRBJ1-5; a possible D gene is TRBD1 (5 bases). The length of the CDR3 is 14 residues. The germline V gene has CDR1 SGHDT and CDR2 YYEEEE. Trimming shortened V by 0 bases and J by 4 bases, and 8 bases separated the two germline ends.

The chain carries TRBV5-1 and TRBJ2-7, with 11 bases lining up with TRBD2. The CDR3 is 15 amino acids. V shed 6 bases, J shed 2 bases, and the junction held 7 bases outside the gene matches. Germline V gives CDR1 SGHRS, CDR2 YFSETQ. The CDR3 coding sequence is TGCGCCAGCACCCTGACTAGCGGGACCACCTACGAGCAGTACTTC. Its protein product is CASTLTSGTTYEQYF.

The chain carries TRBV28 and TRBJ2-7; 8 bases fit TRBD1. Trimming took 8 bases from V and 3 from J; bases not matched to a gene: 6. Per the germline V gene, CDR1 is MDHEN and CDR2 is SYDVKM. This CDR3 has 13 residues. CDR3 bases: TGTGCCAGCTACGCAGGGGGCTACTACGAGCAGTACTTC. Amino acid sequence: CASYAGGYYEQYF.

This clone showed up just once. The rearrangement uses TRBV2 and TRBJ1-1; D not certain. The germline V gene has CDR1 SNHLY and CDR2 FYNNEI. The ends were cut back, 3 bases at V and 6 bases at J, with 17 bases in the middle. This CDR3 comprises 15 residues. CDR3 in amino acids: CASSEVSPEVSEAFF. As DNA, the CDR3 is TGTGCCAGCAGTGAGGTGTCCCCGGAGGTTTCTGAAGCTTTCTTT.

The rearrangement uses TRBV4-1 and TRBJ1-2; D gene uncertain. Germline values: CDR1 MGHRA, CDR2 YSYEKL. The CDR3 is 14 residues long. V lost 2 bases to trimming and J lost 8 bases, with 15 bases between them. The CDR3 is CASSQREGVGGYTF. The CDR3 DNA reads TGCGCCAGCAGCCAACGGGAGGGTGTGGGCGGCTACACCTTC.

The chain couples TRBV5-1 to TRBJ2-3, with a weak D call TRBD1 (6 bases). The CDR3 sequence is 12 residues long. V was cut by 0 bases and J by 13 bases, with 12 bases left in between. From germline, CDR1 is SGHRS and CDR2 YFSETQ. DNA for the CDR3: TGCGCCAGCAGCTTGGAACAGGGTATGAAGTATTTT. It is translated as CASSLEQGMKYF.

The chain joins TRBV25-1 to TRBJ2-3, with 11 positions matching TRBD2. The CDR3 sequence is 14 residues long. V lost 6 bases to trimming and J lost 6 bases; unmatched junction nucleotides: 5. Germline V lookup: CDR1 MGHDK, CDR2 SYGVNS. CDR3 coding DNA: TGTGCCAGCAGGTTAGCGGGAGGGCCGGATACGCAGTATTTT. Its protein is CASRLAGGPDTQYF.

The chain employs TRBV21-1 and TRBJ2-7; TRBD1, the table's D call, lacks a check against the DNA. TRBV21-1 corresponds to a pseudogene. The CDR3 is 15 amino acids. In nucleotides, the CDR3 is TGTGCCAGCAGCAAAGCGGGCGACATCTCCAGTGGGCAGTACTTC. It specifies CASSKAGDISSGQYF.

This chain joins TRBV7-9 and TRBJ2-7, with D perhaps matching TRBD2 (5 bases). The germline V and J ends were trimmed by 1 base and 0 bases, with 7 bases remaining between them. CDR1 and CDR2 from the germline V gene are SEHNR and FQNEAQ (reference sequence). This CDR3 contains 14 residues. The CDR3 protein is CASSLGAGSYEQYF. CDR3 sequence (DNA): TGTGCCAGCAGCTTAGGCGCGGGCTCCTACGAGCAGTACTTC. Complete variable domain (other parts from reference TRBV7-9 and TRBJ2-7): DTGVSQNPRHKITKRGQNVTFRCDPISEHNRLYWYRQTLGQGPEFLTYFQNEAQLEKSRLLSDRFSAERPKGSFSTLEIQRTEQGDSAMYLCASSLGAGSYEQYFGPGTRLTVT.

The chain employs TRBV15 and TRBJ2-6; D remains unclear. The germline V gene has CDR1 LNHNV and CDR2 YYDKDF (reference sequence). V was cut by 3 bases and J by 1 base, with 4 bases left in between. This CDR3 contains 14 residues. In DNA, the CDR3 is TGTGCCACCAGCAGGGGATCTGGGGCCAACGTCCTGACTTTC. Protein sequence: CATSRGSGANVLTF.

This chain connects TRBV21-1 to TRBJ1-2. TRBV21-1 is designated a pseudogene. The CDR3 loop spans 11 amino acids. Here the CDR3 DNA reads TGTGCCAGCCGGGACCCGTATGGCTACACCTTC. It specifies CASRDPYGYTF.

This chain uses TRBV2 with TRBJ1-1; D perhaps matches TRBD1 (6 bases). Germline CDR1 and CDR2: SNHLY and FYNNEI. The V end was cut by 9 bases, the J end by 2 bases, with 13 bases between. The length of the CDR3 is 13 residues. The CDR3: CASGRGVNTEAFF. The CDR3 region has the DNA TGTGCCAGTGGGAGGGGGGTAAACACTGAAGCTTTCTTT.

The V and J genes are TRBV29-1 and TRBJ2-5, with D perhaps TRBD2 (5 bases). The V end lost 0 bases, the J end lost 1 base, and 15 bases lay between the germline ends. The CDR3 covers 16 residues. The V gene's germline CDR1 is SQVTM and CDR2 ANQGSEA. In DNA, the CDR3 is TGCAGCGTTGAAGATTGGCATAGAGGGAGCCAAGAGACCCAGTACTTC. It translates to CSVEDWHRGSQETQYF.

The chain links TRBV10-3 to TRBJ1-1, with D possibly being TRBD1 (5 bases). V shed 6 bases and J shed 3 bases, with 14 bases lying between them. The CDR3 covers 14 residues. Germline V CDR1 and CDR2: ENHRY, SYGVKD. CDR3 DNA: TGTGCCATCAGCCTTAGTGGGGGGGACACTGAAGCTTTCTTT. Encoded protein: CAISLSGGDTEAFF.

Only a few counts were recorded for this clone. The rearrangement links TRBV19 to TRBJ2-1; D is possibly TRBD2 (5 bases). There are 11 residues in the CDR3. V lost 5 bases to trimming and J lost 15 bases, with 14 bases between them. From germline, CDR1 is LNHDA and CDR2 SQIVND (reference sequence). The CDR3: CASSDGLARFF. The CDR3 bases are TGTGCCAGTAGTGATGGGCTAGCACGGTTCTTC.

CDR3 bases: TGTGCCAGCAGTGCTAGCGGGAGGGACACCGGGGAGCTGTTTTTT. Amino acid sequence: CASSASGRDTGELFF. The V gene is TRBV25-1, the J gene TRBJ2-2, with 12 bases fitting TRBD2. This CDR3 has 15 residues. From germline, CDR1 is MGHDK and CDR2 SYGVNS. The trim removed 4 bases at V and 3 bases at J, leaving 0 bases unmatched. Supplemented by reference TRBV25-1 and TRBJ2-2, the full variable domain reads EADIYQTPRYLVIGTGKKITLECSQTMGHDKMYWYQQDPGMELHLIHYSYGVNSTEKGDLSSESTVSRIRTEHFPLTLESARPSHTSQYLCASSASGRDTGELFFGEGSRLTVL.

The V and J genes are TRBV5-1 and TRBJ2-5; D uncertain. In germline, CDR1 is SGHRS, CDR2 YFSETQ. CDR3 length: 14 residues. Trimming left V 7 bases short and J 3 bases short, with 16 bases between. Here the CDR3 DNA reads TGCGCCAGCTCCGACCCAGGCCAAAAAGAGACCCAGTACTTC. This translates into CASSDPGQKETQYF.

V gene TRBV14 combines with J gene TRBJ2-7, with D tentatively TRBD2 (6 bases). The ends were cut back, 4 bases at V and 0 bases at J, with 13 bases in the middle. The CDR3 length is 15 residues. Germline assignment: CDR1 SGHDN and CDR2 FVKESK. The CDR3 spells CASSLFLGSSYEQYF. In nucleotides, the CDR3 is TGTGCCAGCAGCCTATTCCTCGGGAGCTCCTACGAGCAGTACTTC.

The chain couples TRBV5-8 to TRBJ2-1, with 9 bases fitting TRBD2. The CDR3 is made up of 15 amino acids. The junction had 6 bases not matched to a gene; V was cut back by 1 base and J by 7 bases. Per germline, CDR1 SGHTS and CDR2 YDEGEE. CDR3 sequence: CASSLRSSGKNEQFF. The CDR3 DNA follows: TGTGCCAGCAGCTTGAGGTCTAGCGGGAAGAATGAGCAGTTCTTC.

The V gene is TRBV7-9, the J gene TRBJ2-2; D call uncertain. The CDR3 totals 13 residues. Germline CDR1 and CDR2: SEHNR and FQNEAQ (reference sequence). Between the trimmed V and J ends, which lost 5 bases and 4 bases, there was a span of 8 bases. The CDR3 reads CASSIYSTGELFF. The DNA of the CDR3 is TGTGCCAGCAGCATATATAGCACCGGGGAGCTGTTTTTT.

This chain uses TRBV19 with TRBJ2-7; D perhaps matches TRBD2 (6 bases). V lost 3 bases, J lost 6 bases, and 24 bases lay in between. The CDR3 extends over 17 amino acids. Germline CDR1 is LNHDA and CDR2 is SQIVND (reference sequence). CDR3 residues: CASSISGAGLGLGEQYF. DNA for the CDR3: TGTGCCAGTAGTATTTCGGGAGCGGGCCTCGGGCTAGGCGAGCAGTACTTC.

V and J are TRBV27 and TRBJ2-5; possibly TRBD1 for D (5 bases). The V and J ends lost 6 bases and 4 bases respectively, with 15 bases between them. This CDR3 has 14 residues. The germline V gene encodes CDR1 MNHEY and CDR2 SMNVEV (reference sequence). CDR3 nucleotides: TGTGCCAGCAGCCCCGGAGCGCAGGGAGAGACCCAGTACTTC. Translating gives CASSPGAQGETQYF.

This clone has just a few counts. V gene TRBV7-2 combines with J gene TRBJ2-5; D might be TRBD1 (6 bases). V lost 4 bases and J lost 1, with 10 bases in between. The V gene's germline CDR1 is SGHTA and CDR2 FQGNSA. The CDR3 is 14 residues long. The CDR3 loop is CASSSQGGQETQYF. Written as DNA, the CDR3 is TGTGCCAGCAGCTCCCAAGGGGGCCAAGAGACCCAGTACTTC.

The V gene is TRBV28, the J gene TRBJ1-3; weak D call: TRBD1 (5 bases). Looked up from germline, CDR1 is MDHEN and CDR2 is SYDVKM. The CDR3 totals 13 residues. Trimming took off 6 bases at V and 7 bases at J, with 13 bases between the two ends. CDR3 bases: TGTGCCAGCAGGGGCCAGGGTGAGAACACCATATATTTT. Its protein is CASRGQGENTIYF.

The J gene is TRBJ2-7, the V gene TRBV27; D possibly uses TRBD1 or TRBD2 (6 bases each). Deletions cut 8 bases from V and 5 bases from J, with 13 bases between. CDR3 size: 12 residues. Germline loops: CDR1 MNHEY, CDR2 SMNVEV (reference sequence). The CDR3 DNA reads TGTGCCAGCTGCTCGGGGGCCCACGAGCAGTACTTC. It codes for CASCSGAHEQYF.

The chain employs TRBV6-5 and TRBJ2-3; 12 bases are a match to TRBD1. Per germline, CDR1 MNHEY and CDR2 SVGAGI. The CDR3 is 15 amino acids. Losses at the gene ends were 5 bases for V and 2 bases for J; bases not matched to a gene: 2. The chain's CDR3 is CASSRGQGATDTQYF. The CDR3 region has the DNA TGTGCCAGCAGTCGGGGACAGGGGGCCACAGATACGCAGTATTTT.